This T cell receptor beta chain came from a study of regulatory T cells in long-lasting Graves disease. Between the trimmed V and J ends, which lost 4 bases and 0 bases, there was a span of 16 bases. CDR1 and CDR2 (germline): SQVTM, ANQGSEA. This CDR3 comprises 15 residues. Whole-study results and caveats: Among samples with persistent disease, TRBV28, TRBJ1-2 and TRBJ2-5 were favored. Relative to newly diagnosed Graves' patients, persistent ones had lower TCR diversity.

The time point denotes: newly diagnosed GD, antithyroid drugs for less than 3 months. From RNA extracted from PBMCs, the TCR library was made. In this sample, this clonotype turned up many times. Its antigen is undetermined. Assembly of TCR beta libraries relied on iRepertoire HTBI primers together with Arm-PCR of CDR3 regions. One entry per CDR3 protein, called by TCRdb with MiXCR from the multiplex PCR reads. The sample has 550,000 to 700,000 distinct CDR3 sequences; 15% to 20% are singletons. The sample was also reused in another study, on T cells in Graves' hyperthyroidism and ophthalmopathy. That report notes: Carried out on the TCR CDR3, a first-round RT-PCR used the HTBI primer set.

The genes are TRBV29-1 and TRBJ2-7; D is uncertain. Sequencing was performed on peripheral blood mononuclear cells (PBMCs), taken at new diagnosis, from a patient treated with antithyroid drugs. This TCR came from a man between 18 and 29 years old with Graves disease. This CDR3 is CSVGGQSYSSYEQYF. The CDR3, as DNA: TGCAGCGTTGGAGGTCAGTCGTATAGCTCCTACGAGCAGTACTTC.